This is a list of T cell receptor beta chains from one sample in a study of blood T cell repertoires in COVID-19. Clones were sequenced by immunoSEQ multiplex PCR, and TCRdb holds only the in-frame ones, with some missing. The sample has 400,000 to 550,000 clones; about 89% are singletons. Material for sequencing was peripheral blood. Receptors originate from a woman in her twenties or thirties with acute or convalescent COVID-19. Both conserved end residues are part of each CDR3. A D gene is named only where the DNA matches it firmly. Expanded clones are given a class, and other clones once, few, many or no size at all.

J gene | clone size | V gene | D gene | CDR3 DNA | CDR3 protein
TRBJ1-1 | . | TRBV30 | TRBD1 | TGTGCCTGGGCCGGACAGGGTGCGGCTTTCTTT | CAWAGQGAAFF
TRBJ1-5 | few | TRBV7-9 | . | TGTGCCAGCAGCCCAGGACATATCAATCAGCCCCAGCATTTT | CASSPGHINQPQHF
TRBJ1-2 | few | TRBV2 | . | TGTGCCAGCACGGGAGTTACGGATGGCTACACCTTC | CASTGVTDGYTF
TRBJ2-7 | . | TRBV6-5 | TRBD2 | TGTGCCAGCGCCCGGACGGGGGGTGGTTACGAGCAGTACTTC | CASARTGGGYEQYF
TRBJ1-2 | . | TRBV5-1 | . | TGCGCCAGCAGCTTGGCAACAGGGCCCTATGGCTACACCTTC | CASSLATGPYGYTF
TRBJ2-7 | once | TRBV5-1 | TRBD1 | TGCGCCAGCAGCATGGACAGGGGCGAGCAGTACTTC | CASSMDRGEQYF
TRBJ1-2 | . | TRBV12-3/TRBV12-4 | TRBD1 | TGTGCCAGCAGCCGGGACAGGAACTATGGCTACACCTTC | CASSRDRNYGYTF
TRBJ1-6 | . | TRBV29-1 | . | TGCAGCGCCGGACATACAGGACGAAAAACGGTAAAAAGCTCCTATAATTCACCCCTCCACTTT | CSAGHTGRKTVKSSYNSPLHF
TRBJ1-1 | . | TRBV9 | . | TGTGCCAGCAGGGCCGACACGGCGGGAACTGAAGCTTTCTTT | CASRADTAGTEAFF
TRBJ2-1 | . | TRBV12-3/TRBV12-4 | . | TGTGCCAGCATGAGGACCTACAATGAGCAGTTCTTC | CASMRTYNEQFF
TRBJ1-2 | . | TRBV6-2/TRBV6-3 | . | TGTGCCAGCAGTTACTCGAGGGTTGACTATGGCTACACCTTC | CASSYSRVDYGYTF
TRBJ2-7 | few | TRBV11-3 | TRBD1 | TGTGCCAGCAGCTTAGCCGGACAGGGCTACGAGCAGTACTTC | CASSLAGQGYEQYF
TRBJ1-1 | . | TRBV18 | . | TGTGCCAGCTCACCCGGGATAAACACTGAAGCTTTCTTT | CASSPGINTEAFF
TRBJ2-3 | once | TRBV6-5 | TRBD2 | TGTGCCAGCAGTTACCCTGCGGGACTAGTCACAGATACGCAGTATTTT | CASSYPAGLVTDTQYF
TRBJ1-2 | . | TRBV6-5 | . | TGTGCCAGCAGCCTCAGGGATTCCAATGGCTACACCTTC | CASSLRDSNGYTF
TRBJ1-3 | few | TRBV5-1 | . | TGCGCCAGCAGAACAGGGACGGGAGGAAACACCATATATTTT | CASRTGTGGNTIYF
TRBJ2-5 | . | TRBV24-1 | . | TGTGCCACCAGTGATCCCGGAGAGGGGGGGTGGGAGCAAGAGACCCAGTACTTC | CATSDPGEGGWEQETQYF
TRBJ1-4 | once | TRBV9 | . | TGTGCCAGCAGTGAAAGGGGGTCGGGTGAAAAACTGTTTTTT | CASSERGSGEKLFF
TRBJ2-1 | . | TRBV7-9 | TRBD2 | TGTGCCAGCAACGAAGCGGGGGGTGTAGGCAATGAGCAGTTCTTC | CASNEAGGVGNEQFF
TRBJ2-1 | . | TRBV20-1 | . | TGCAGTGCTAGAATCCCTGGCGAGCAGTTCTTC | CSARIPGEQFF
TRBJ2-2 | . | TRBV5-6 | TRBD1 | TGTGCCAGCAGCTTAAAGGGACAGGCAGGGAGCGCCGGGGAGCTGTTTTTT | CASSLKGQAGSAGELFF
TRBJ1-6 | . | TRBV27 | . | TGTGCCAGCAGTTCTGCAGGGTTGAATTCACCCCTCCACTTT | CASSSAGLNSPLHF
TRBJ2-2 | . | TRBV28 | . | TGTGCCAGCAGTTTTATGTTGGAGACCGGGGAGCTGTTTTTT | CASSFMLETGELFF
TRBJ2-1 | . | TRBV30 | TRBD2 | TGTGCCTGGACCCTTGCGGGGGGACCCTACAATGAGCAGTTCTTC | CAWTLAGGPYNEQFF
TRBJ2-3 | . | TRBV27 | . | TGTGCCAGCACCCAGGGGGGACCGCGAGATACGCAGTATTTT | CASTQGGPRDTQYF
TRBJ1-4 | . | TRBV27 | TRBD1 | TGTGCCAGCAGTAAAGGGACAGGCGACGGTGAAAAACTGTTTTTT | CASSKGTGDGEKLFF
TRBJ2-7 | . | TRBV2 | TRBD1 | TGTGCCAGCAGTCCCGGACAGGGGATATACTACGAGCAGTACTTC | CASSPGQGIYYEQYF
TRBJ2-1 | once | TRBV5-1 | TRBD1 | TGCGCCAGCAGCCCACGAACAGGGGGCAATGAGCAGTTCTTC | CASSPRTGGNEQFF
TRBJ1-5 | few | TRBV16 | TRBD1 | TGTGCCAGCAGTACGACAGGGAATCAGCCCCAGCATTTT | CASSTTGNQPQHF
TRBJ2-7 | . | TRBV7-6 | . | TGTGCCAGCAGCTCCAGTAAAAAGTACTTC | CASSSSKKYF
TRBJ2-1 | . | TRBV28 | . | TGTGCCAGCAGTCTTACTCCTCGCAGGGGCAGCGATGAGCAGTTCTTC | CASSLTPRRGSDEQFF
TRBJ2-2 | . | TRBV3-1/TRBV3-2 | . | TGTGCCAGCAGCCTAGCGAGCGGGGAGCTGTTTTTT | CASSLASGELFF
TRBJ2-1 | . | TRBV19 | TRBD2 | TGTGCCAGTCGGGACTACATGGGGTCTTACAATGAGCAGTTCTTC | CASRDYMGSYNEQFF
TRBJ1-2 | . | TRBV27 | . | TGTGCCAGCAGTTTATCGGCAGGCCACTATGGCTACACCTTC | CASSLSAGHYGYTF
TRBJ1-3 | . | TRBV5-1 | . | TGCGCCAGCAGCTTGGGACAGGCTCGCTCTGGAAACACCATATATTTT | CASSLGQARSGNTIYF
TRBJ1-1 | . | TRBV10-3 | . | TGTGCCATCAGCCTAACAGCTAACACTGAAGCTTTCTTT | CAISLTANTEAFF
TRBJ2-2 | . | TRBV19 | . | TGTGCCAGTAATTTACAGAACACCGGGGAGCTGTTTTTT | CASNLQNTGELFF
TRBJ1-6 | . | TRBV27 | TRBD1 | TGTGCCAGCAGTTTATCGAGTTCATGGACGGGACAGGGTAATTCACCCCTCCACTTT | CASSLSSSWTGQGNSPLHF
TRBJ2-7 | . | TRBV7-9 | . | TGTGCCAGCAGCTTAGACCGGGACAAAGGCCGCGAGCAGTACTTC | CASSLDRDKGREQYF
TRBJ2-1 | . | TRBV14 | . | TGTGCCAGCAGCCATCTAATATCGTTTCATGAGCAGTTCTTC | CASSHLISFHEQFF
TRBJ2-1 | few | TRBV25-1 | . | TGTGCCAGCAGTGTAACGTCGGGGCAGTTCTTC | CASSVTSGQFF
TRBJ2-3 | . | TRBV6-1 | TRBD2 | TGTGCCAGCAGTGACCCGGGACTAGCGGGGGCCACAGATACGCAGTATTTT | CASSDPGLAGATDTQYF
TRBJ2-7 | few | TRBV27 | TRBD1 | TGTGCCAGCAACTCCAGGCAGGGGGCTTCCTACGAGCAGTACTTC | CASNSRQGASYEQYF
TRBJ2-5 | . | TRBV10-1 | . | TGCGCCAGCAGTGAGGACCGACTAGGGGGCCGGGAGACCCAGTACTTC | CASSEDRLGGRETQYF
TRBJ2-5 | . | TRBV6-6 | . | TGTGCCAGCAGTTATCACAACGGGGAGACCCAGTACTTC | CASSYHNGETQYF
TRBJ2-5 | . | TRBV7-2 | TRBD1 | TGTGCCAGCAGCTTAGGGGGACAGGGTGGAGAGACCCAGTACTTC | CASSLGGQGGETQYF
TRBJ2-1 | . | TRBV6-2/TRBV6-3 | . | TGTGCCAGCAGTTTTGCCATGAGCTCCTACAATGAGCAGTTCTTC | CASSFAMSSYNEQFF
TRBJ2-5 | . | TRBV19 | . | TGTGCCAGTAGTCCACCGAGGGGGAGCACCGGTGGGGAAGAGACCCAGTACTTC | CASSPPRGSTGGEETQYF
TRBJ1-6 | once | TRBV7-2 | . | TGTGCCAGCAGCCCGAAAGGGGGTGGTTCACCCCTCCACTTT | CASSPKGGGSPLHF
TRBJ2-4 | . | TRBV9 | . | TGTGCCAGCAGCGTATCTAGCGAGTCTGACATTCAGTACTTC | CASSVSSESDIQYF
TRBJ2-7 | . | TRBV9 | . | TGTGCCAGCAGCGTGTCTAGTTACCCCCCGTCGGAGCAGTACTTC | CASSVSSYPPSEQYF
TRBJ2-4 | . | TRBV18 | . | TGTGCCAGCTCACCTCCGGCAGGGGTGGACAAAAACATTCAGTACTTC | CASSPPAGVDKNIQYF
TRBJ2-5 | . | TRBV12-2 | . | TGTGCAAGTCGCTCACGGACAGACCAAGAGACCCAGTACTTC | CASRSRTDQETQYF
TRBJ2-5 | few | TRBV5-4 | TRBD1 | TGTGCCAGCAGCTTGGGAGACAGGGGGCTAAGAGAGACCCAGTACTTC | CASSLGDRGLRETQYF
TRBJ2-5 | . | TRBV19 | . | TGTGCCAGTAGTCGGGGGTTTGGTGAGGAGACCCAGTACTTC | CASSRGFGEETQYF